This T cell receptor beta chain was recorded in a study of blood T cell repertoires in COVID-19. The wider study: Collection of acute and convalescent COVID-19 samples took place in the United States, Italy and Spain. T cells, B-cell-depleted T cells, or PBMCs provided the cDNA or gDNA that served as material.

Original handling: The authors estimated nucleated cell counts from reference gene primer amplification. Using immunoSEQ multiplex PCR, the repertoire was profiled, and TCRdb retains in-frame clones only, with some absent. V and J calls and clone size are copied from that table; D and trimming were computed from the DNA. Of some 180,000 clones listed, over 70% were seen once; the top ten hold under 8%. CDR3 size: 18 residues. V shed 4 bases, J shed 7 bases, and the junction held 12 bases outside the gene matches. Per germline, CDR1 WNHNN and CDR2 SYGVQD (reference sequence). Source material: peripheral blood. The origin of this receptor is a man aged 55 to 70 with acute or convalescent COVID-19. The rearrangement joins TRBV10-1 to TRBJ2-1; 14 bases map to TRBD2. The CDR3 protein is CASSAPPGLAGARNEQFF. The CDR3 nucleotides read TGCGCCAGCAGTGCACCGCCGGGACTAGCGGGAGCACGGAATGAGCAGTTCTTC.